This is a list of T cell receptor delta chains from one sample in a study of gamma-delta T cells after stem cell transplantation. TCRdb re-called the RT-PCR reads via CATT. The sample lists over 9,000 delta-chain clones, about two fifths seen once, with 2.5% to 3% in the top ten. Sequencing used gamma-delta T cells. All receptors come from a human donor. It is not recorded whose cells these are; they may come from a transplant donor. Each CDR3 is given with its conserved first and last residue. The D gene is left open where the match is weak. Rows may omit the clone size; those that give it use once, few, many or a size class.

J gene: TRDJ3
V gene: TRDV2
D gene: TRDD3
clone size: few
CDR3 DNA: TGTGCCTGTGACAGGAGGGGATACAAGCAAGGACCCTGGGACACCCGACAGATGTTTTTC
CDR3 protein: CACDRRGYKQGPWDTRQMFF

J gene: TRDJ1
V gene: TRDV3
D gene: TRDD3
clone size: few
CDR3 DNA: TGTGCCTTTACGCCTACTGGGGGATACGATACCCTTAGTACACCTTCCGATAAACTCATCTTT
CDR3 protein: CAFTPTGGYDTLSTPSDKLIF

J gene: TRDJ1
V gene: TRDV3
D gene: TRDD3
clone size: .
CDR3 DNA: TGTGCCTTTCCTGCCACTGGGGGATACGGGGGAGGGAAGACCGATAAACTCATCTTT
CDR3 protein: CAFPATGGYGGGKTDKLIF

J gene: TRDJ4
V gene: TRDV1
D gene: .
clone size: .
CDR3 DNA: TGTGCTCTTGGGCCGGCCCCCCCGGCCAGACCCCTGATCTTT
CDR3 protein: CALGPAPPARPLIF

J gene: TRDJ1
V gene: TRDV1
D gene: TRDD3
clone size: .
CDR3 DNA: TGTGCTCTTGGGGAACCGGACTCCCTGTACTGGGGGTCGCCCCCAAAACCATGGATTTTGTACACCGATAACCTCATCTTT
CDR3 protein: CALGEPDSLYWGSPPKPWILYTDNLIF

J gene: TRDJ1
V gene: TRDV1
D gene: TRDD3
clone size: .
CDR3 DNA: TGTGCTCTTGGGGAGGTCTTCCTGTACTGGGGGATAAGAGCCGATAAACTCATCTTT
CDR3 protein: CALGEVFLYWGIRADKLIF

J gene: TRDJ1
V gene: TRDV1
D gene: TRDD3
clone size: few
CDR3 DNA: TGTGCTCTTGGGGAAATAAAGACGGGGACGGGGGATCGACCTACCTTTAAACTCATCTTT
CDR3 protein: CALGEIKTGTGDRPTFKLIF

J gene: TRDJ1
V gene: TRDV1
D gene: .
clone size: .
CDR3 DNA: TGTGCTCTTGGGGAATTACTCGGGCATGATGGTTCTACCGATAACCTCATCTTT
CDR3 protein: CALGELLGHDGSTDNLIF

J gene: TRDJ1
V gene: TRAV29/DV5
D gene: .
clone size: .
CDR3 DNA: TGTGCAGCGGTCCGGGCTCCTCTGGTCGGGACCGATAAACTCATCTTT
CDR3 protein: CAAVRAPLVGTDKLIF

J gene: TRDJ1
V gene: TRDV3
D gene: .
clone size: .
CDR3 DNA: TGTGCCCTCCAGTCGGCCACCCTCTGGGTTGATAAACTCATCTTT
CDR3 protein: CALQSATLWVDKLIF

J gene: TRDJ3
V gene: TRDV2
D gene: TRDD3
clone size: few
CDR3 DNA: TGTGCCTGTGACACCTCGTACTGGGGGATACGCGTTTGGTCTACGTGGGACACCCGACAGATGTTTTTC
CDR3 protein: CACDTSYWGIRVWSTWDTRQMFF

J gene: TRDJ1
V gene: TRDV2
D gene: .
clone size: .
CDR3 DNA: TGTGCCTGTGTCACTCGTCGTTCGGGGACTCCCGTCTGCGTCACCGATACACTCATCTTT
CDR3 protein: CACVTRRSGTPVCVTDTLIF

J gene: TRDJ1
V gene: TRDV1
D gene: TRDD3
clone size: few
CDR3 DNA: TGTGCTCTTGGGCCGGGCCATCCGCTTCCTACGGACTGGGGGATACTTTACACCGATAAACTCATCTTT
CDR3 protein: CALGPGHPLPTDWGILYTDKLIF

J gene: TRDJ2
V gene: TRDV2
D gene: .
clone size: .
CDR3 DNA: TGTGCCTGTGTAGCGGGGATCCGAAGAGTGACAGCAAAACTCTTCTTT
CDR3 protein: CACVAGIRRVTAKLFF

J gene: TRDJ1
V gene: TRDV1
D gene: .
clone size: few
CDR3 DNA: TGTGCTCTTGGGGAACTAGAAAACGGTCCTACGCTTTATAACACCGATAAACTCATCTTT
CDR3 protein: CALGELENGPTLYNTDKLIF

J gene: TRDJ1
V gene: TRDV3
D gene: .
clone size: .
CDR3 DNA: TGTGCCTTTACCCTTCGTCTAAGGGGATCCTCACGGGGTAAACTCATCTTT
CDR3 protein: CAFTLRLRGSSRGKLIF

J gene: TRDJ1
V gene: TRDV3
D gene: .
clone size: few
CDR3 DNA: TGTGCCATACCGTCTCCGCGACTCCACCGGGGGGAACCTTACACCGATAAACTCATCTTT
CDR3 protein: CAIPSPRLHRGEPYTDKLIF

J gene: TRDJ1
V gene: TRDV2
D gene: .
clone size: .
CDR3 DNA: TGTGCCTGTGACACCGCAGTCTTCTGGGAGATACCGGGAACCGATAACCTCATCTTT
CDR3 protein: CACDTAVFWEIPGTDNLIF

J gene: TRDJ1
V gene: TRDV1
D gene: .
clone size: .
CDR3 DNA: TGTGCTCTTGCACCGTTTCCTACGGATGAGAGAGGCTGGGGGACGGATAAACTCATCTTT
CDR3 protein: CALAPFPTDERGWGTDKLIF

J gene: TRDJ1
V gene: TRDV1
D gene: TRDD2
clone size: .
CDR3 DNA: TGTGCTCTTGGGACCCTGGCCTTCCTAAGGGGCTGGGGAGGTTTGGATAAACTCATCTTT
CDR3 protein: CALGTLAFLRGWGGLDKLIF

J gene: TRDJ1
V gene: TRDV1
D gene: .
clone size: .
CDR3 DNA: TGTGCTCTTGGGGGTCTACCATACACCGATAAACTCATCTTT
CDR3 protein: CALGGLPYTDKLIF

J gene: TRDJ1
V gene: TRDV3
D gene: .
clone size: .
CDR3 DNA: TGTGCCTCCCGAAATTCCCGGGGCGGGGATAAACTCATCTTT
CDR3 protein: CASRNSRGGDKLIF

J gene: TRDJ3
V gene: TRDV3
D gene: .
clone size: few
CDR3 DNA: TGTGCCTTTGCTCGAGGGGTCTGGGACACCCGACAGATGTTTTTC
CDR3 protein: CAFARGVWDTRQMFF

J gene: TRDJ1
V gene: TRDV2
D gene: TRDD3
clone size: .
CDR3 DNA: TGTGCCTTGACTCCGGTACTGGGGGATATGTTGGTCCTCTACACCGATAAACTCATCTTT
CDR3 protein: CALTPVLGDMLVLYTDKLIF

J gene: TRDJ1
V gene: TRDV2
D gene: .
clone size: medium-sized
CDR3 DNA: TGTGCCTGTGGGTCCTGTTGGGACCTCCTCGATAAACTCATCTTT
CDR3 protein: CACGSCWDLLDKLIF

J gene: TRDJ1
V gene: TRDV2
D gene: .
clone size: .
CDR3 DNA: TGTGCCTGTGACTGCCTTACTGCGACCGATAAACTCATCTTT
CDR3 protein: CACDCLTATDKLIF